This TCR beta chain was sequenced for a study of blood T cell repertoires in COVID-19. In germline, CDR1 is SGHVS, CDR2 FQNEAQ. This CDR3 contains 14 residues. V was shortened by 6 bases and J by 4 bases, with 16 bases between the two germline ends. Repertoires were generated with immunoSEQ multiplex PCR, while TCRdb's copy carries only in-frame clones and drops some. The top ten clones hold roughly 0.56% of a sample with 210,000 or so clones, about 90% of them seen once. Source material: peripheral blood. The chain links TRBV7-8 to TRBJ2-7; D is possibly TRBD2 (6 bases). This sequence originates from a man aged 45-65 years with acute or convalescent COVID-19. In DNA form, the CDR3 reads TGTGCCAGCAGTCGCGGACGGAGCGGGTACGAGCAGTACGTC. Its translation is CASSRGRSGYEQYV.